This TCR beta chain was sequenced in a study of Ad26.COV2.S vaccination and SARS-CoV-2 variants. Sample treatment: over 15 received Ad26.COV2.S at low or high dose, single or two shots; 5 received placebo; per-sample allocation not given. Material that was analyzed had been drawn on day 63 after the first vaccine or placebo injection. This vaccine is an Ad26 vector that expresses the Wuhan-strain SARS-CoV-2 spike. Data came from immunoSEQ multiplex PCR; TCRdb stores just in-frame clones and leaves some out. This table has around 450,000 clones, roughly 88% appearing once. Whole-study results and caveats: Quantification of TCR breadth and depth may have yielded underestimates of total T cell responses. Non-spike TCR breadth did not differ much between vaccine and placebo recipients. Marked by substantial breadth, spike-specific CD8+ and CD4+ T cell responses were reportedly seen after vaccination.

About this clone itself: The antigen is undetermined.

From germline, CDR1 is SNHLY and CDR2 FYNNEI. The CDR3 spans 13 residues. The trim removed 5 bases at V and 7 bases at J, leaving 7 bases unmatched. This chain connects TRBV2 to TRBJ1-2; 7 nucleotides agree with TRBD1. This clonotype originated in a person aged 18-60 years who received the Ad26.COV2.S COVID-19 vaccine or a placebo. This sample comprised peripheral blood, obtained in a trial of Ad26.COV2.S vaccine versus placebo. CDR3 residues: CASSLDRVGGYTF. Written as DNA, the CDR3 is TGTGCCAGCAGTCTAGACAGGGTTGGTGGCTACACCTTC.